This passage covers 14 T cell receptor beta chains from one sample sequenced in a study of blood T cell repertoires in COVID-19. Method: immunoSEQ multiplex PCR; TCRdb's copy keeps in-frame clones and lacks some. The repertoire holds around 62,000 clones, with roughly 90% as singletons. The specimen was peripheral blood. These receptors were taken from a woman in her fifties or sixties with acute or convalescent COVID-19.

In this sample, this clone turned up a few times. V is TRBV19 and J is TRBJ1-2; 10 positions match TRBD1. Germline-derived CDR1 and CDR2 are LNHDA and SQIVND (reference sequence). The trim removed 4 bases at V and 2 bases at J, leaving 4 bases unmatched. The CDR3 has 15 amino acids. The CDR3 sequence: CASSTVDRGNYGYTF. CDR3 coding DNA: TGTGCCAGTAGTACCGTGGACAGGGGGAACTATGGCTACACCTTC.

V and J are TRBV5-5 and TRBJ2-7; 7 bases map to TRBD1. Trimming removed 0 bases from V and 1 base from J; junction bases left unmatched: 4. Germline CDR1 and CDR2: SGHKS and YYEKEE (reference sequence). The CDR3 loop spans 15 amino acids. The CDR3 reads CASSLAPTGSYEQYV. In DNA, the CDR3 is TGTGCCAGCAGCTTGGCCCCGACAGGGTCCTACGAGCAGTACGTC.

The chain is built from TRBV5-1 and TRBJ2-5; TRBD2 agrees at 10 bases. This CDR3 comprises 15 residues. The V segment lost 5 bases and the J segment 2 bases; nucleotides outside the gene matches: 6. Germline CDR1 and CDR2: SGHRS and YFSETQ. For the CDR3, the DNA is TGCGCCAGCAGGAATCTAGCGGGGGAGCAAGAGACCCAGTACTTC. This gives the protein CASRNLAGEQETQYF.

This clone has a single count. The V and J genes are TRBV6-6 and TRBJ2-1, with 10 positions matching TRBD2. The trim removed 8 bases at V and 6 bases at J, leaving 7 bases unmatched. The CDR3 extends over 14 amino acids. Looked up from germline, CDR1 is MNHNY and CDR2 is SVGAGI (reference sequence). This chain's CDR3 is CASGLGLALNEQFF. The CDR3 coding sequence is TGTGCCAGCGGCCTGGGACTAGCGCTCAATGAGCAGTTCTTC.

This clone was found once. The genes are TRBV6-2 or TRBV6-3 and TRBJ1-2; D remains ambiguous. This CDR3 spans 13 amino acids. Between the trimmed V and J ends, which lost 2 bases and 7 bases, there was a span of 11 bases. Germline V CDR1 and CDR2: MNHEY, SVGEGT. The CDR3 reads CASSYPAAVGYTF. Written as DNA, the CDR3 is TGTGCCAGCAGTTACCCGGCCGCGGTTGGCTACACCTTC.

This rearrangement joins TRBV5-1 to TRBJ1-5; tentative D call: TRBD1 (6 bases). The CDR3 runs 13 residues. The V gene's germline CDR1 is SGHRS and CDR2 YFSETQ. V lost 0 bases and J 7 bases, leaving 8 bases between the germline ends. DNA for the CDR3: TGCGCCAGCAGCTTGGGGGGGGGCCAGCCCCAGCATTTT. It encodes CASSLGGGQPQHF.

This chain uses TRBV18 with TRBJ2-5; 10 nucleotides match TRBD2. The CDR3 has 14 amino acids. Germline V gene sequence: CDR1 KGHSH, CDR2 LQKENI. Trimming took 3 bases from V and 3 from J; bases not matched to a gene: 1. CDR3 DNA: TGTGCCAGCTCACCCGGACTAGCGGAAGAGACCCAGTACTTC. Protein: CASSPGLAEETQYF.

This chain connects TRBV3-1 (or the pseudogene TRBV3-2) to TRBJ2-3; 13 nucleotides match TRBD2. In germline, CDR1 is LGHDT, CDR2 YNNKEL (reference sequence). The CDR3 spans 15 residues. V lost 5 bases and J lost 5; bases outside the gene matches: 4. CDR3 DNA: TGTGCCAGCAGCACCCGGACTAGCGGGGGAGATACGCAGTATTTT. This gives the protein CASSTRTSGGDTQYF.

This sequence joins TRBV24-1 and TRBJ1-2; perhaps TRBD1 as D (6 bases). CDR1 and CDR2 (germline): KGHDR, SFDVKD. CDR3 length equals 16 residues. The germline V and J ends were trimmed by 4 bases and 4 bases, with 18 bases remaining between them. CDR3 coding DNA: TGTGCCACCAGTGACTACAAAAAAGGGGGAGTCTATGGCTACACCTTC. It yields the protein CATSDYKKGGVYGYTF.

The V call is TRBV6-5, the J call TRBJ2-3, with D perhaps matching TRBD1 (6 bases). This CDR3 has 13 amino acids. Germline CDR1 and CDR2: MNHEY and SVGAGI. V lost 10 bases, J lost 1 base, and 12 bases lay in between. CDR3 sequence: CATLRQGTDTQYF. The CDR3 DNA follows: TGTGCCACCCTGAGACAGGGCACAGATACGCAGTATTTT.

The chain joins TRBV7-5 to TRBJ1-6; the D call in the table, TRBD1, was not verified against the DNA. TRBV7-5 is tagged as a pseudogene. The CDR3 consists of 18 residues. CDR3 residues: CVRSLAPGVGSYNSPLHF. In DNA form, the CDR3 reads TGTGTCAGAAGCTTAGCGCCAGGGGTAGGCTCCTATAATTCACCCCTCCACTTT.

The chain links TRBV5-1 to TRBJ1-4; TRBD1 might be the D (6 bases). Trimming removed 3 bases at V and 4 bases at J, with 16 bases between. CDR1 is SGHRS, CDR2 YFSETQ, per germline. This CDR3 has 16 amino acids. The DNA of the CDR3 is TGCGCCAGCAGCTCGAATTCAGGGGCGTTTAATGAAAAACTGTTTTTT. Translation gives CASSSNSGAFNEKLFF.

This chain joins TRBV28 and TRBJ1-5, with TRBD1 as a possible D gene (6 bases). Germline CDR1 reads MDHEN; CDR2 reads SYDVKM. V was pared by 7 bases and J by 9 bases, with 19 bases between. The CDR3 runs 14 residues. CDR3 coding DNA: TGTGCCAGCACTCTGAACAGGGTAGGGGGGCCCCAGCATTTT. Protein product: CASTLNRVGGPQHF.

The rearrangement joins TRBV4-1 to TRBJ1-1, with D unclear. The CDR3 totals 16 residues. Trimming stripped 3 bases from V and 0 bases from J, with 14 bases between. CDR1 is MGHRA and CDR2 is YSYEKL in the germline V gene. The CDR3 reads CASSHFLRAMNTEAFF. The CDR3 DNA reads TGCGCCAGCAGCCATTTTTTGCGTGCGATGAACACTGAAGCTTTCTTT.